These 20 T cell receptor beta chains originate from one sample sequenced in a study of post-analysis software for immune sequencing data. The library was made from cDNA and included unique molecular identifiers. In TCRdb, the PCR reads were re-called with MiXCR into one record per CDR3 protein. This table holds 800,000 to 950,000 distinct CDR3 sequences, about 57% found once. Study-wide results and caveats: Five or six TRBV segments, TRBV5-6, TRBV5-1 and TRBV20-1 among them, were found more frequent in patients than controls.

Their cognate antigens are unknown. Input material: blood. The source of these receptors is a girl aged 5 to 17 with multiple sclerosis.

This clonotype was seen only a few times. CDR3 protein: CASSLSGRYSYEQYF. Written as DNA, the CDR3 is TGTGCCAGCAGCTTAAGCGGGAGGTACTCCTACGAGCAGTACTTC. The chain couples TRBV7-8 to TRBJ2-7, with 9 nucleotides matching TRBD2. J lost 0 bases, V lost 2 bases, and 2 bases had no gene match. This CDR3 spans 15 amino acids. The germline gives CDR1 SGHVS, CDR2 FQNEAQ.

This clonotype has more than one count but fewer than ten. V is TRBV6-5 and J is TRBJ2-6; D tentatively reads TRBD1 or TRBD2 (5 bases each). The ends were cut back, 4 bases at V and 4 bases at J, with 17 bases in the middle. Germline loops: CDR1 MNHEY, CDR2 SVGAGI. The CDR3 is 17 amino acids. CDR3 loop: CASSSWDGRGGANVLTF. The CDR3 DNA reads TGTGCCAGCAGTTCCTGGGACGGGCGTGGGGGGGCCAACGTCCTGACTTTC.

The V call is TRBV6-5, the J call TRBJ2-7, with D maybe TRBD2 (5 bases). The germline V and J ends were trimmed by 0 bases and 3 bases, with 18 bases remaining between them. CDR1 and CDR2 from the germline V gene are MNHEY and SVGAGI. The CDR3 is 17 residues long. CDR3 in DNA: TGTGCCAGCAGTTACTCGCACCGGGATACGGAGCTCTACGAGCAGTACTTC. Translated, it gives CASSYSHRDTELYEQYF.

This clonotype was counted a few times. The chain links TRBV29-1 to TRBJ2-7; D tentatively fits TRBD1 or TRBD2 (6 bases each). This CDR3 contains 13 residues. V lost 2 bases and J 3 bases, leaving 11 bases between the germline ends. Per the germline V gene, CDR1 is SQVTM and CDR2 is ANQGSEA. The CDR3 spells CSVEIGGLYEQYF. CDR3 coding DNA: TGCAGCGTTGAAATCGGGGGCCTCTACGAGCAGTACTTC.

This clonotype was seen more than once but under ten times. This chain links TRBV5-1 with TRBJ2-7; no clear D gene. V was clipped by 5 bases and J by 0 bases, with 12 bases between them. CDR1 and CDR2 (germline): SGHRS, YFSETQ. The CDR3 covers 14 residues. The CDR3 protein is CASRREADSYEQYF. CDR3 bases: TGCGCCAGCAGGCGAGAGGCAGACTCCTACGAGCAGTACTTC. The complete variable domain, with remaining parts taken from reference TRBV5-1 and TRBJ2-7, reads KAGVTQTPRYLIKTRGQQVTLSCSPISGHRSVSWYQQTPGQGLQFLFEYFSETQRNKGNFPGRFSGRQFSNSRSEMNVSTLELGDSALYLCASRREADSYEQYFGPGTRLTVT.

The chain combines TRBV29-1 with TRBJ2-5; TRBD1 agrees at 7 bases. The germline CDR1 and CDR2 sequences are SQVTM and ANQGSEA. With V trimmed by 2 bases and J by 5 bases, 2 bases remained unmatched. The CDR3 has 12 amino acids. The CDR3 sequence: CSVERGRETQYF. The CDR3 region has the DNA TGCAGCGTTGAAAGGGGGCGGGAGACCCAGTACTTC.

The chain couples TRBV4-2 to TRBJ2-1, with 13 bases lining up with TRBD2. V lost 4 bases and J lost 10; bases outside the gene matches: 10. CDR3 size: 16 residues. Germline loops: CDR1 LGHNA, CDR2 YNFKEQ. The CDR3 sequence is CASSLRTSGSWGEQFF. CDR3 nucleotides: TGTGCCAGCAGCCTTCGGACTAGCGGGAGTTGGGGCGAGCAGTTCTTC.

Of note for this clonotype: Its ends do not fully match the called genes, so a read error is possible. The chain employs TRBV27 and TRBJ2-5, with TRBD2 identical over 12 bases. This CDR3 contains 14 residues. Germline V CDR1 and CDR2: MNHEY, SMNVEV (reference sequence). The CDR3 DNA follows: TGCGCCAGCAGTTCTAGCGGGAGGGTGGAGACCCAGTACTTC. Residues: CASSSSGRVETQYF.

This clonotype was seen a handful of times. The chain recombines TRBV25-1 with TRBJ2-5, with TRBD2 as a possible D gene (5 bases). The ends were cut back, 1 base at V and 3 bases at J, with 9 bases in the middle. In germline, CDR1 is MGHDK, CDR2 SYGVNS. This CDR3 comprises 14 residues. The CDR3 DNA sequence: TGTGCCAGCAGTGAATTAGGAGGTAAAGAGACCCAGTACTTC. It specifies CASSELGGKETQYF.

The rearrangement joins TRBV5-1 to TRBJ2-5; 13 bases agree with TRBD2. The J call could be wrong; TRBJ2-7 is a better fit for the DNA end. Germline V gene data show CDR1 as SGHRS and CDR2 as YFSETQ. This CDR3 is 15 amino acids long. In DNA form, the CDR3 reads TGCGCCAGCAGCAAGGGACTAGCGGGAACCTACGAGCAGTACTTC. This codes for CASSKGLAGTYEQYF.

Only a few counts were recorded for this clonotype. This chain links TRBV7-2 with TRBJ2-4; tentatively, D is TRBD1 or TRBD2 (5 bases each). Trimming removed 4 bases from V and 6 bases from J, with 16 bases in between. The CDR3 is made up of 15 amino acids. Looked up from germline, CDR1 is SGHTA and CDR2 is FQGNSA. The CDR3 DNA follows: TGTGCCAGCAGCTCGGAAACCGCTGGGGGAAACATTCAGTACTTC. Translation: CASSSETAGGNIQYF.

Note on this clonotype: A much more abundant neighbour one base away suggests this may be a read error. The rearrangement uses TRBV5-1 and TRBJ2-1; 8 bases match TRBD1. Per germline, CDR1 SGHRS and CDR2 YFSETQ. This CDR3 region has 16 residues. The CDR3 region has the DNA TGCGCCAGCAGTTCAGGGGGCACGGAGGGTAACAATGGGCAGTTCTTC. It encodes CASSSGGTEGNNGQFF.

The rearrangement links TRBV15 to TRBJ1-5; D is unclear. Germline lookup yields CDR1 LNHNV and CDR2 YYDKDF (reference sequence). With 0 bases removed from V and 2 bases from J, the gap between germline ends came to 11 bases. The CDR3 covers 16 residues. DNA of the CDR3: TGTGCCACCAGCAGAGATAAGGGAACAGGCAATCAGCCCCAGCATTTT. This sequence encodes CATSRDKGTGNQPQHF.

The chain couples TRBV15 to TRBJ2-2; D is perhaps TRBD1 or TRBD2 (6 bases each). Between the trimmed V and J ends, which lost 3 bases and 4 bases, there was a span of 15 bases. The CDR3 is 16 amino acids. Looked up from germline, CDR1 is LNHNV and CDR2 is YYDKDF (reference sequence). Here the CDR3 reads CATSRDRGRGTGELFF. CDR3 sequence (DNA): TGTGCCACCAGCAGGGACAGAGGGCGGGGCACCGGGGAGCTGTTTTTT.

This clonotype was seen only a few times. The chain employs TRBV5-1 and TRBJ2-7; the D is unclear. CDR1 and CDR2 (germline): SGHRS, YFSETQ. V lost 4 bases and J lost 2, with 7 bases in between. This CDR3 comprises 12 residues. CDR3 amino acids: CASSEAAYEQYF. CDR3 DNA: TGCGCCAGCAGCGAGGCCGCCTACGAGCAGTACTTC.

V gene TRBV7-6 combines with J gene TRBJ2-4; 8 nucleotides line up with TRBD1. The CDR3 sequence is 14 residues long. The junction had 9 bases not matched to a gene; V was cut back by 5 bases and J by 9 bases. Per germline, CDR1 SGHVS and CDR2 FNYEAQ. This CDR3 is CASSPGQDPGIQYF. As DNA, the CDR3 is TGTGCCAGCAGCCCGGGACAGGACCCAGGCATTCAGTACTTC.

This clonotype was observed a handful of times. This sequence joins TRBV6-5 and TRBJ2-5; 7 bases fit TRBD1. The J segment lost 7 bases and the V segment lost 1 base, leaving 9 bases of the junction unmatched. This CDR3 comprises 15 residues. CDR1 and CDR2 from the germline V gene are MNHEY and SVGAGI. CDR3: CASSYWVTGAGTQYF. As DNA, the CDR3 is TGTGCCAGCAGTTACTGGGTAACAGGGGCCGGGACCCAGTACTTC.

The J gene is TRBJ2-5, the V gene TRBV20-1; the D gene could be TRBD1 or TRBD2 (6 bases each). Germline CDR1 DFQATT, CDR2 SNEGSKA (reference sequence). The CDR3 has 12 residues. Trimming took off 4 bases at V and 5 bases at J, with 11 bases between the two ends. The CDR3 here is CSATRGVETQYF. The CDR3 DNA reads TGCAGTGCTACTAGGGGGGTGGAGACCCAGTACTTC.

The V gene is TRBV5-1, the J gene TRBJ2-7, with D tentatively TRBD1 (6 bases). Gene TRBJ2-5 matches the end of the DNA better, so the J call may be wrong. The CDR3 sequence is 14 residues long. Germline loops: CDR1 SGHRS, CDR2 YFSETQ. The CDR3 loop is CASSLFTGTKTQYF. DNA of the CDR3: TGCGCCAGCAGCTTGTTTACAGGGACGAAGACCCAGTACTTC.

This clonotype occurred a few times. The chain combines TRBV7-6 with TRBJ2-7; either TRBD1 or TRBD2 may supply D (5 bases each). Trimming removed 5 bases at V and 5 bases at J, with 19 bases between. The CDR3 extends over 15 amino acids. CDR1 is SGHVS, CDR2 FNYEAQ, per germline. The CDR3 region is CASSPKGRLTDEQYF. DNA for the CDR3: TGTGCCAGCAGCCCGAAGGGACGGCTGACCGACGAGCAGTACTTC.